The source of this T cell receptor beta chain is a study of Graves' ophthalmopathy and Graves' hyperthyroidism. Study-level findings and limits: Appearing in blood as well were most expanded thyroid clonotypes above 0.001 frequency.

The CDR3 runs 13 residues. J gave up 5 bases and V 6 bases, and 6 bases lay outside the gene matches. Germline-derived CDR1 and CDR2 are ENHRY and SYGVKD. Amplification of the TCR beta CDR3 regions used RNA transcripts (as template). HTBI primers primed a first-round RT-PCR, and a second-round multiplex PCR followed. Via MiXCR, TCRdb re-called the multiplex PCR reads, giving one row per CDR3 protein. The sample records around 1,200,000 distinct CDR3 sequences, around a third being singletons. This clonotype was seen just once. Its antigen is as yet unknown. Clinical symptoms and serum thyroxine were used for diagnosis; TRAb, thyroid ultrasound and orbital computed tomography were also relied on.

What was sequenced was peripheral blood or thyroid tissue (not recorded which). The source of this sequence is an adult man with Graves' hyperthyroidism. The rearrangement uses TRBV10-3 and TRBJ2-7; 8 bases map to TRBD1. The CDR3 reads CAIRGQGYHEQYF. CDR3 bases: TGTGCCATCAGAGGACAGGGTTACCACGAGCAGTACTTC.